This entry describes one T cell receptor (beta chain). Its antigen is not known. The entry originates in a study of cytotoxic CD8 clonotypes in ibrutinib-treated CLL. This CDR3 has 15 residues. V gave up 5 bases and J gave up 5 bases; unmatched junction bases: 10. Germline CDR1 LNHDA, CDR2 SQIVND (reference sequence). Broader study findings: Whereas clonality rose at ibrutinib response, it declined toward baseline at progression.

Libraries were prepared by immunoSEQ multiplex PCR; TCRdb keeps only in-frame clonotypes and omits some of them. Of 75,000 to 80,000 clones in the sample, roughly 85% are singletons; the top ten hold less than 45%. The chain recombines TRBV19 with TRBJ2-5; 8 nucleotides align to TRBD2. The starting material was PBMCs, obtained after 24 months of ibrutinib treatment. The source is a human donor with chronic lymphocytic leukemia. The CDR3 loop reads CASSFSGSPGETQYF. CDR3 coding DNA: TGTGCCAGTAGTTTCAGCGGGAGTCCGGGGGAGACCCAGTACTTC.